The clone carrying this T cell receptor (beta chain) was seen a single time. This sample is drawn from a study of blood T cell repertoires in COVID-19. Study context: The samples span acute and convalescent COVID-19 from the United States, Italy and Spain.

The CDR3 is made up of 17 amino acids. The germline gives CDR1 MNHNS, CDR2 SASEGT. After removal of 4 bases from V and 0 bases from J, the junction contained 9 bases not matched to a gene. Source study methods: The assay estimated nucleated cells by amplifying reference gene primers. The assay was immunoSEQ multiplex PCR, and TCRdb's table has in-frame clones only and misses some. D and trimming come from the DNA, and the V and J calls and clone size come from that table. The sample holds around 200,000 clones, about 82% seen once. What was sequenced was PBMCs or T cells enriched from blood (not recorded which). The chain carries TRBV6-1 and TRBJ2-1; 7 positions agree with TRBD1. The clonotype comes from a man aged 35 to 55 with acute COVID-19. CDR3 sequence: CASSAQQGLSSYNEQFF. As DNA, the CDR3 is TGTGCCAGCAGTGCCCAACAGGGGTTAAGCTCCTACAATGAGCAGTTCTTC.